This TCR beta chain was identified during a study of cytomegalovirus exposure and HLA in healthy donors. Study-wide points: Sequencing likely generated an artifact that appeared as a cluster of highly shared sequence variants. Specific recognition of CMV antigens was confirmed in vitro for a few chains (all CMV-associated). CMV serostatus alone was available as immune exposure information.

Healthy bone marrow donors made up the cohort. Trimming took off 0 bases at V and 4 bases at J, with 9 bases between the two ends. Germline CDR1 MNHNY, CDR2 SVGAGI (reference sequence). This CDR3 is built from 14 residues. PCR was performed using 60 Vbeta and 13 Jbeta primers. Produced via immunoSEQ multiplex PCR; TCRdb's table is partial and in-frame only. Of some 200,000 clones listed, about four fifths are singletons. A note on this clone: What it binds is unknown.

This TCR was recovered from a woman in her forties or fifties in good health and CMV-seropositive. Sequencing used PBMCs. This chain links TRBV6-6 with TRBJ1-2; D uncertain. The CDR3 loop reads CASSYSPGRYGYTF. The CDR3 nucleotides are TGTGCCAGCAGTTACTCGCCAGGCCGCTATGGCTACACCTTC.